The text below deals with one T cell receptor beta chain. No antigen is known for it. The source of the sample is a study of T cell responses to AZD1222 COVID-19 vaccine. Points from the study as a whole: Only a handful of people who got AZD1222 tested seropositive at baseline. Clonal diversity may have been underestimated in mostly white British donors.

Second-dose intervals near 4 or 12 weeks were combined. Produced via immunoSEQ multiplex PCR; TCRdb's table is partial and in-frame only. The repertoire includes about 21,000 clones, more than 70% of them detected once, and 15% to 20% sits in the top ten. This sequence originates from an adult who received the AZD1222 COVID-19 vaccine. The starting material was peripheral blood, obtained 28 days after the second AZD1222 dose.

The CDR3 loop reads CASSLSENQETQYF. For the CDR3, the DNA is TGTGCCAGCAGCTTATCCGAGAATCAAGAGACCCAGTACTTC. The chain has TRBV11-3 and TRBJ2-5; D gene ambiguous. The CDR3 runs 14 residues. V was pared by 2 bases and J by 2 bases, with 9 bases between. Germline V CDR1 and CDR2: SGHNT, YENEEA.